Following are 5 T cell receptor beta chains from one sample sequenced in a study of T-cell memory formation after mild COVID-19. TCRdb re-analysed the 5' RACE reads in MiXCR, keeping a single row per CDR3 protein. The sample includes over 450,000 distinct CDR3 sequences, over 20% seen only once; the top ten take roughly an eighth. The sequenced sample was PBMCs or a T cell subset sorted from them (not recorded which). These receptors all come from an adult woman who had mild COVID-19 (a few samples of this study predate the infection). Cell type and time point are not known.

In DNA, the CDR3 is TGTGCCAGCAGCCCGACCCAGGGGGCAAGAACTGGGGCCAACGTCCTGACTTTC. The encoded protein is CASSPTQGARTGANVLTF. The rearrangement uses TRBV7-7 and TRBJ2-6, with 8 bases aligning to TRBD1. The trim removed 5 bases at V and 2 bases at J, leaving 11 bases unmatched. Germline V gene data show CDR1 as SSHAT and CDR2 as FNYEAQ (reference sequence). The CDR3 consists of 18 residues.

This clonotype was seen many times. The chain joins TRBV20-1 to TRBJ1-3; D not resolved. V shed 3 bases and J shed 0 bases, with 9 bases lying between them. Germline V CDR1 and CDR2: DFQATT, SNEGSKA (reference sequence). CDR3 length equals 14 residues. CDR3 protein: CSASRPYSGNTIYF. Written as DNA, the CDR3 is TGCAGTGCTAGTAGACCTTACTCTGGAAACACCATATATTTT.

V gene TRBV27 combines with J gene TRBJ2-7, with 10 bases matching TRBD2. The J segment lost 2 bases and the V segment lost 6 bases, leaving 4 bases of the junction unmatched. Germline loops: CDR1 MNHEY, CDR2 SMNVEV (reference sequence). This CDR3 has 14 amino acids. The CDR3 sequence: CASSTSGAAYEQYF. The CDR3 coding sequence is TGTGCCAGCAGCACTAGCGGGGCCGCCTACGAGCAGTACTTC.

This clonotype turned up a few times. The chain joins TRBV7-8 to TRBJ1-4; D might be TRBD1 (5 bases). V was cut by 5 bases and J by 14 bases, with 21 bases left in between. The germline CDR1 and CDR2 sequences are SGHVS and FQNEAQ. The CDR3 contains 14 residues. The DNA of the CDR3 is TGTGCCAGCAGCCCTAACCGGACACCCGAGAGGCTGTTTTTT. It specifies CASSPNRTPERLFF.

This clonotype was recorded a few times. The chain combines TRBV7-8 with TRBJ2-7, with TRBD1 identical over 7 bases. CDR3 size: 13 residues. J gave up 3 bases and V 5 bases, and 4 bases lay outside the gene matches. Germline CDR1 is SGHVS and CDR2 is FQNEAQ. Written as DNA, the CDR3 is TGTGCCAGCAGCACGACAGGGTTCTACGAGCAGTACTTC. This gives the protein CASSTTGFYEQYF.